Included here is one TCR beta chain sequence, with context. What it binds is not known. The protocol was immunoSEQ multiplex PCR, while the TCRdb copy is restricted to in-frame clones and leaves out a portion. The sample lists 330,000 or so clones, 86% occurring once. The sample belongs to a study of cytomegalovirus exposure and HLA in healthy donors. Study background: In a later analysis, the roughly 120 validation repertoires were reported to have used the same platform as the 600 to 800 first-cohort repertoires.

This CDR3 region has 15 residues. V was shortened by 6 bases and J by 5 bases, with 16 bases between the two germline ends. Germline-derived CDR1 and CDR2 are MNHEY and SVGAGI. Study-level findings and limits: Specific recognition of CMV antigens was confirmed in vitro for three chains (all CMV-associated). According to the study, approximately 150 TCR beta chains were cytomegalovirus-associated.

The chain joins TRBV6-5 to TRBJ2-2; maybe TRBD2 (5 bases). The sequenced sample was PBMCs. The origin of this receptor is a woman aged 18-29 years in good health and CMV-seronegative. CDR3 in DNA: TGTGCCAGCAGCTCTAGCCGTTTGGGAACCGGGGAGCTGTTTTTT. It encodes CASSSSRLGTGELFF.